The next 18 T cell receptor beta chains were all read from a single sample in a study of tumor-infiltrating lymphocytes in primary liver carcinoma. Researchers drew blood RNA from unsorted whole blood and extracted germline DNA as well. Reverse transcription of roughly 0.5 ug total RNA with a constant-region primer produced TCR beta cDNA. For TCR beta, libraries were produced by three nested multiplex PCR rounds using slightly modified ARM-PCR. In the first two PCR rounds, TRBV1-TRBV30 forward primers were paired with a C-beta reverse primer, and each round lasted approximately 10 cycles. One entry per CDR3 protein, called by TCRdb with MiXCR from the multiplex PCR reads. Of about 200,000 distinct CDR3 sequences listed, almost 65% are singletons. The sample taken for sequencing was peripheral blood. The receptors here all came from a woman aged 55-70 years with primary liver carcinoma and hepatitis B virus infection.

As concerns this clonotype: One junction end disagrees with the germline gene, perhaps due to a read error. The J gene is TRBJ2-3, the V gene TRBV29-1; D possibly corresponds to TRBD1 (5 bases). The CDR3 runs 13 residues. CDR1 is SQVTM and CDR2 is ANQGSEA in the germline V gene. In DNA, the CDR3 is TGCAGCGTTGGGGTCACGAAAACAGGTACGCAATATTTT. Its translation: CSVGVTKTGTQYF.

Details on this clonotype: Given a much more abundant clone one base away, this may be a read error. The genes are TRBV6-1 and TRBJ2-5; TRBD2 matches 11 bases. The CDR3 has 15 amino acids. Germline lookup yields CDR1 MNHNS and CDR2 SASEGT. With 4 bases clipped from V and 5 bases from J, the junction kept 6 bases outside the gene matches. CDR3 coding DNA: TGTGCCAGCAGTGTACTAGCGGGAGAGCAGGAGACCCAGTACTTC. Translating it yields CASSVLAGEQETQYF.

This clonotype was counted only a few times. The chain has TRBV5-1 and TRBJ2-5; the D is unclear. The CDR3 length is 15 residues. The germline CDR1 and CDR2 sequences are SGHRS and YFSETQ. V dropped 0 bases and J dropped 1 base, with 10 bases sitting between them. Written as DNA, the CDR3 is TGCGCCAGCAGCTTGGCCTCGGGTTCCCAAGAGACCCAGTACTTC. This translates into CASSLASGSQETQYF.

Turning to this clonotype: The missing conserved phenylalanine or tryptophan at the end of this CDR3 makes a read error likely. The J gene is TRBJ2-5, the V gene TRBV11-2, with 7 bases fitting TRBD2. V was clipped by 1 base and J by 5 bases; unmatched bases: 7. This CDR3 is built from 15 residues. Germline assignment: CDR1 SGHAT and CDR2 FQNNGV. CDR3 loop: CASSLGGGTRETQYY. The CDR3 region has the DNA TGTGCCAGCAGCTTAGGGGGGGGAACCCGTGAGACCCAGTACTAC.

Worth noting for this clonotype: Since a much larger clone is just one base distant, this may be a read error. This rearrangement joins TRBV6-2 or TRBV6-3 to TRBJ2-2; TRBD2 agrees at 11 bases. The CDR3 covers 16 residues. V shed 7 bases and J 1 base; nucleotides not matched to a gene: 5. Germline CDR1 is MNHEY and CDR2 is SVGEGT. As DNA, the CDR3 is TGTGCCAGCAACCCAGGACTAGCGGGGAACACCGGGGAGCTGTTTTTT. It yields the protein CASNPGLAGNTGELFF.

A word on this clonotype: At one end, the junction sequence differs from germline, possibly due to a read error. The genes are TRBV11-2 and TRBJ2-6; D possibly corresponds to TRBD1 (6 bases). Germline V CDR1 and CDR2: SGHAT, FQNNGV. The CDR3 totals 17 residues. The CDR3 loop reads CASTKPTGNAEANVPTF. Written as DNA, the CDR3 is TGTGCCAGCACCAAGCCAACAGGGAACGCTGAGGCCAACGTCCCGACTTTC.

As to this clonotype: A much larger clone differs by one base, so this may be a read error. This chain links TRBV5-6 with TRBJ1-5; TRBD1 matches 7 bases. V shed 4 bases and J 5 bases; nucleotides not matched to a gene: 6. The germline V gene has CDR1 SGHDT and CDR2 YYEEEE. CDR3 length: 14 residues. The DNA for the CDR3 is TGTGCCAGCAGCCGACAGGGCCTCTATCAGCCCCAGCATTTT. Protein sequence: CASSRQGLYQPQHF.

The count of this clonotype is one. V usage is TRBV11-1 and J usage is TRBJ2-1; 9 bases line up with TRBD2. Looked up from germline, CDR1 is SGHAT and CDR2 is FQDESV (reference sequence). The CDR3 is made up of 15 amino acids. V shed 5 bases, J shed 8 bases, and the junction held 10 bases outside the gene matches. In nucleotides, the CDR3 is TGTGCCAGCAGCCCTCAAATGGGACTAGCTCATGAGCAGTTCTTC. This translates into CASSPQMGLAHEQFF.

The sample holds many counts of this clonotype. The chain employs TRBV10-3 and TRBJ2-3, with D perhaps TRBD2 (5 bases). The V gene lost 2 bases and the J gene lost 2 bases, with 8 bases spanning the gap. Germline V gene data show CDR1 as ENHRY and CDR2 as SYGVKD. The CDR3 loop spans 14 amino acids. CDR3 residues: CAISETRDTDTQYF. The CDR3 DNA reads TGTGCCATCAGTGAGACCCGGGACACAGATACGCAGTATTTT.

On this clonotype itself: This may arise from a read error, as a much more abundant clone is one base away. The chain uses TRBV6-5 and TRBJ1-1; D ambiguous. CDR1 and CDR2 from the germline V gene are MNHEY and SVGAGI. This CDR3 spans 13 amino acids. The V and J ends lost 1 base and 3 bases respectively, with 6 bases between them. The CDR3 sequence: CASSYLGYTEAFF. The CDR3 DNA reads as TGTGCCAGCAGTTACTTGGGGTACACTGAAGCTTTCTTT.

This chain uses TRBV4-1 with TRBJ1-2, with D hard to call. CDR1 MGHRA and CDR2 YSYEKL come from the germline V gene. The V gene lost 2 bases and the J gene lost 2 bases, with 12 bases spanning the gap. There are 15 residues in the CDR3. The DNA for the CDR3 is TGCGCCAGCAGCCAACCGAGGACTGGGAACTATGGCTACACCTTC. It translates to CASSQPRTGNYGYTF.

In the case of this clonotype: Relative to the germline gene, one junction end is altered; a read error may explain this. The V call is TRBV11-2, the J call TRBJ2-5; D gene unclear. CDR1 is SGHAT and CDR2 is FQNNGV in the germline V gene. This CDR3 is 13 amino acids long. CDR3: CGSSLAREETQYF. In nucleotides, the CDR3 is TGTGGCAGCAGCTTAGCCAGAGAAGAGACCCAGTACTTC.

About this clonotype itself: A much larger clone differs by one base, so this may be a read error. The chain combines TRBV4-1 with TRBJ1-1; 8 nucleotides agree with TRBD1. Per germline, CDR1 MGHRA and CDR2 YSYEKL. This CDR3 is built from 14 residues. The chain's CDR3 is CASSQGPGGTEASF. The DNA for the CDR3 is TGCGCCAGCAGCCAAGGGCCAGGGGGCACTGAAGCTTCCTTT.

This clonotype was observed at least ten times. The chain couples TRBV6-5 to TRBJ2-1; 9 nucleotides match TRBD1. Germline-derived CDR1 and CDR2 are MNHEY and SVGAGI. V lost 1 base and J lost 6; bases outside the gene matches: 4. The CDR3 is 15 residues long. For the CDR3, the DNA is TGTGCCAGCAGTTACTTCGGGACAGGGTTCAATGAGCAGTTCTTC. It yields the protein CASSYFGTGFNEQFF.

Notes on this clonotype: The junction differs from germline at one of its ends, possibly a read error. The rearrangement links TRBV14 to TRBJ2-1, with D possibly matching TRBD1 (5 bases). Germline CDR1 is SGHDN and CDR2 is FVKESK. The CDR3 extends over 15 amino acids. This CDR3 reads CASSQTEYAYSEQFF. CDR3 nucleotides: TGTGCCAGCAGCCAGACAGAGTACGCCTACAGTGAGCAGTTCTTC.

Regarding this clonotype: This may be a read error: a much more frequent sequence differs by one nucleotide. The J gene is TRBJ1-1, the V gene TRBV12-3 or TRBV12-4, with D possibly TRBD1 on 5 matching bases. This CDR3 region has 11 residues. Trimming shortened V by 7 bases and J by 8 bases, and 11 bases separated the two germline ends. For the CDR3, the DNA is TGTGCCAGCAATCGACGGACAGAAGCTTTCTTT. This sequence encodes CASNRRTEAFF.

This clonotype was recorded a few times. One end of the junction fails to match germline, which may point to a read error. This sequence joins TRBV12-3 or TRBV12-4 and TRBJ2-3; no definite D call. This CDR3 has 12 residues. The CDR3 protein is CASSVTTYTQYF. The CDR3 nucleotides read TGTGCCAGCAGTGTGACCACATATACGCAGTATTTT.

Comment on this clonotype: The CDR3 carries no conserved terminal phenylalanine or tryptophan, so it likely arises from a read error. The chain has TRBV11-2 and TRBJ2-7; D might be TRBD2 (5 bases). The CDR3 loop spans 15 amino acids. The germline CDR1 and CDR2 sequences are SGHAT and FQNNGV. Trimming shortened V by 3 bases and J by 0 bases, and 12 bases separated the two germline ends. CDR3 sequence reads: CASSFKRGTSYEQYY. The CDR3 DNA reads TGTGCCAGCAGCTTCAAACGGGGAACCTCCTACGAGCAGTACTAC.